The clone carrying this T cell receptor beta chain occurred many times. What it recognizes is unknown. This entry is derived from a study of spatial heterogeneity in lung cancer. At the level of the study: Alpha-chain sequences were consistently detected less often than beta-chain sequences. Averaged across combinations, each unique TCR and UMI pairing appeared more than ten times in raw reads, which were uncorrected.

Germline CDR1 is GTSNPN and CDR2 is SVGIG (reference sequence). CDR3 length: 13 residues. V was shortened by 6 bases and J by 0 bases, with 9 bases between the two germline ends. Individual TCR cDNA molecules each bore their own unique molecular identifier. MiXCR, run by TCRdb on the 5' RACE reads, gives a single entry per CDR3 protein. The sample consists of about 48,000 distinct CDR3 sequences, approximately 5% of them appearing once. Study results and caveats: Ubiquitous expanded tumor TCRs were observed in blood more at resection than follow-up.

The time point was: sample taken at primary tumor resection. Unsorted whole RNA from tumor, nontumor lung or frozen PBMC underwent sequencing. The source was PBMCs, collected at surgery. The rearrangement joins TRBV30 to TRBJ1-3; D gene ambiguous. The source is a male donor with early-stage non-small cell lung cancer. The CDR3, as DNA: TGTGCCTGTTACAGAGACTCTGGAAACACCATATATTTT. Its protein product is CACYRDSGNTIYF. Using reference TRBV30 and TRBJ1-3 for the parts outside the CDR3, the full variable domain is SQTIHQWPATLVQPVGSPLSLECTVEGTSNPNLYWYRQAAGRGLQLLFYSVGIGQISSEVPQNLSASRPQDRQFILSSKKLLLSDSGFYLCACYRDSGNTIYFGEGSWLTVV.